The sequence of this T cell receptor beta chain was determined in a study of cytomegalovirus exposure and HLA in healthy donors. Primers included in the PCR were 60 Vbeta and 13 Jbeta primers. Data came from immunoSEQ multiplex PCR; TCRdb stores just in-frame clones and leaves some out. In the table there are 150,000 to 200,000 clones, roughly 70% of which are singletons. The length of the CDR3 is 15 residues. V lost 4 bases to trimming and J lost 8 bases; unmatched junction nucleotides: 9. Germline loops: CDR1 LNHDA, CDR2 SQIVND (reference sequence). The chain has TRBV19 and TRBJ1-4; 8 bases align to TRBD1. The sequenced sample consisted of PBMCs. The clonotype originates from a man aged 30 to 45 in good health and CMV-seropositive. The CDR3 DNA sequence: TGTGCCAGTAGTAGTGGGGACAGGCGAGGGGAAAAACTGTTTTTT. Encoded protein: CASSSGDRRGEKLFF.